The 3 T cell receptor beta chains presented below share a single source sample, sequenced in a study of CD8+ T cells in alopecia areata. Extracted RNA was reverse transcribed into cDNA, the sequencing template. The table came from immunoSEQ multiplex PCR; TCRdb's copy has only in-frame clones and leaves some out. The profile shows about 180,000 clones, approximately 50% of them singletons. Treatment indicated: oral pan-JAK inhibitor, 5-10 mg twice daily. The material sequenced was CD8+ T cells sorted from blood, taken at week 52, from a patient treated with tofacitinib. All receptors derive from a human donor with alopecia areata.

J is TRBJ2-1 and V is TRBV27, with D possibly being TRBD1 (6 bases). This CDR3 is 14 amino acids long. V lost 5 bases, J lost 8 bases, and 16 bases lay in between. The V gene's germline CDR1 is MNHEY and CDR2 SMNVEV (reference sequence). As DNA, the CDR3 is TGTGCCAGCAGTACCAACCGGGACATCTATGAGCAGTTCTTC. Translation gives CASSTNRDIYEQFF.

The gene calls are TRBV9 and TRBJ2-5; tentative D call: TRBD2 (6 bases). V was pared by 3 bases and J by 5 bases, with 17 bases between. Germline V gives CDR1 SGDLS, CDR2 YYNGEE. CDR3 length: 15 amino acids. The CDR3 sequence: CASSADGGELETQYF. The CDR3 DNA follows: TGTGCCAGCAGCGCCGACGGGGGAGAGCTTGAGACCCAGTACTTC.

This clone was detected only a few times. CDR3 nucleotide sequence: TGTGCCTGGAAATGGAGCGGGGGCTACACCTTC. Residues: CAWKWSGGYTF. The rearrangement uses TRBV30 and TRBJ1-2; D is undetermined. The CDR3 length is 11 residues. In germline, CDR1 is GTSNPN, CDR2 SVGIG (reference sequence). V lost 4 bases and J lost 8, with 11 bases in between.